This TCR beta chain was observed in a study of T-cell reconstitution after alpha-beta-depleted transplantation in children listed by TCRdb under 2016. Concerning the study at large: Using TCR repertoire profiling, the study quantitatively followed how T-cell immune reconstitution unfolded in children after TCRalphabeta/CD19-depleted allogeneic hematopoietic cell transplantation.

This clonotype appeared many times. The specificity of this receptor is unknown. No per-base quality is available; no much larger clone lies one base away. The library was made by PCR. The sequencer was an Illumina HiSeq 2500. Molecular barcoding was employed in the preparation of TCR libraries, with unique molecular identifiers being used to normalize TCRbeta repertoire quantification. TCRdb trimmed public reads at Q25 via fastp, called clones via MiXCR and kept in-frame beta chains. CDR3 protein sequences are deduplicated, and each keeps its most common genes and DNA. The sample records about 460,000 distinct CDR3 sequences, under 15% of which are singletons. The top ten constitute 4.5% to 6% of the sample. The TCR was taken from a human donor who donated a stem cell graft to a child with combined immunodeficiency. Material: PBMCs from the stem cell graft donor, obtained from the stem cell graft.

The DNA sequence is given as TGTGCCAGCAGCACGGGACAGCCGAGCAATCAGCCCCAGCATTTT. Its translation is CASSTGQPSNQPQHF. Here the chain combines TRBV12-3 or TRBV12-4 and TRBJ1-5, with 7 junctional bases fitting TRBD1. Trimmed from V: 6 bases; trimmed from J: 1 base; junction bases lacking a gene match: 6. The CDR3, from cysteine to phenylalanine, totals 15 residues. Only the CDR3 part of the read is kept: 45 bases, read in frame from the first base.